These T cell receptor beta chains were read from a single sample in a study of shared clonotypes between healthy human individuals. The repertoire was sequenced with immunoSEQ multiplex PCR; TCRdb's copy has only in-frame clones and lacks some. This table has over 2 million clones, 85% to 95% appearing once. Sequencing was performed on naive CD4+ T cells sorted from blood. These receptor sequences come from a man aged 18 to 30 in good health. The CDR3 runs from the conserved cysteine through the conserved F or W. A D gene is named only where the DNA matches it firmly. Some rows mark clone size as missing; the rest say once, few, many or name a class of expanded clone.

NA,TRBJ2-1,NA,TRBV27,TGTGCCAGCAGTTTGGTGGGGGAAGATGAGCAGTTCTTC,CASSLVGEDEQFF
NA,TRBJ2-7,TRBD1,TRBV6-6,TGTGCCAGCAGTTACTCCGGGACAGGGTCCTACGAGCAGTACTTC,CASSYSGTGSYEQYF
NA,TRBJ2-7,NA,TRBV6-5,TGTGCCAGCAGTTACTCGGCAGAGACAGGACGCTACGAGCAGTACTTC,CASSYSAETGRYEQYF
NA,TRBJ2-7,TRBD2,TRBV5-6,TGTGCCAGCAGCCTGCCGACTAGCGCTACCGAGCAGTACTTC,CASSLPTSATEQYF
NA,TRBJ1-5,NA,TRBV6-1,TGTGCCAGCAGTGAAGGGGGGCTCAGGCAGCCCCAGCATTTT,CASSEGGLRQPQHF
NA,TRBJ1-1,NA,TRBV7-2,TGTGCCAGCAGCTTAGAAATGAACACTGAAGCTTTCTTT,CASSLEMNTEAFF
NA,TRBJ2-1,NA,TRBV6-6,TGTGCCATAAGACAGAACTCCTACAATGAGCAGTTCTTC,CAIRQNSYNEQFF
NA,TRBJ1-5,NA,TRBV7-8,TGTGCCAGCAGCGTGGGCCAAAGGGCTAATCAGCCCCAGCATTTT,CASSVGQRANQPQHF
few,TRBJ1-1,NA,TRBV18,TGTGCCAGCTCACCACTCGGGTCTCAGGGCATTGAAGCTTTCTTT,CASSPLGSQGIEAFF
NA,TRBJ2-5,TRBD2,TRBV5-1,TGCGCCAGCATTGGGACTAGCGGGGGGCCCAAAGAGACCCAGTACTTC,CASIGTSGGPKETQYF
NA,TRBJ2-1,NA,TRBV7-9,TGTGCCAGCAGCTTAGCGTCGTCGGGGGCGAGGGGTTACAATGAGCAGTTCTTC,CASSLASSGARGYNEQFF
once,TRBJ1-4,NA,TRBV18,TGTGCCAGCTCTCGGGCCAAACAGGTCTCGAATGAAAAACTGTTTTTT,CASSRAKQVSNEKLFF
NA,TRBJ1-6,NA,TRBV10-1,TGCGCCAGCAGTGATGGGATTTCACCCCTCCACTTT,CASSDGISPLHF
NA,TRBJ2-7,NA,TRBV6-1,TGTGCCAGCATTTCGGACAATACCTACGAGCAGTACTTC,CASISDNTYEQYF
NA,TRBJ1-4,TRBD1,TRBV9,TGTGCCAGCAGCGTAGAGGCAGGGGGGCGACTGTTTTTT,CASSVEAGGRLFF
NA,TRBJ2-5,TRBD1,TRBV4-1,TGCGCCAGCAGCCAGAACCACGGACAGGGGTCAGAGACCCAGTACTTC,CASSQNHGQGSETQYF
NA,TRBJ2-2,NA,TRBV6-5,TGTGCCAGCAGTTACCCTGACAGGTCAGGCACCGGGGAGCTGTTTTTT,CASSYPDRSGTGELFF
NA,TRBJ1-5,NA,TRBV28,TGTGCCAGCAGTGCCTCACAGGGTCGGGCCCAGCATTTT,CASSASQGRAQHF
NA,TRBJ2-3,NA,TRBV18,TGTGCCAGCTCACCACGACAGGCTAGCACAGATACGCAGTATTTT,CASSPRQASTDTQYF
NA,TRBJ2-7,TRBD1,TRBV4-3,TGCGCCAGCAGCCAAGTAATTTCATCGGACCCGAGACAGGGTCCCCACGAGCAGTACTTC,CASSQVISSDPRQGPHEQYF
NA,TRBJ1-1,NA,TRBV11-2,TGTGCCAGCAGCTTCAGGGTCTGGAACACTGAAGCTTTCTTT,CASSFRVWNTEAFF
NA,TRBJ2-3,NA,TRBV5-4,TGTGCCAGCAGCTTACCCAGGGTGGCAGATACGCAGTATTTT,CASSLPRVADTQYF
NA,TRBJ1-3,NA,TRBV30,TGTGCCTGGAGTATCCATTCAGGAAACACCATATATTTT,CAWSIHSGNTIYF
NA,TRBJ1-2,NA,TRBV6-5,TGTGCCAGCAGCCGAGAGGGTAACTATGGCTACACCTTC,CASSREGNYGYTF
NA,TRBJ2-7,TRBD2,TRBV6-5,TGCGCCAGCAGATCTAGCGGGGGCGGGGAGCAGTACTTC,CASRSSGGGEQYF
NA,TRBJ2-7,NA,TRBV30,TGTGCCCGGGTGGACAGGACTACCTACGAGCAGTACTTC,CARVDRTTYEQYF
once,TRBJ1-6,TRBD1,TRBV7-9,TGTGCCAGCAGCTATGGGACAGGGACTCGGAATTCACCCCTCCACTTT,CASSYGTGTRNSPLHF
NA,TRBJ1-2,TRBD1,TRBV10-2,TGCGCCAGCAGTGAGCCTGGGACAGGGGTTTTTGGCTACACCTTC,CASSEPGTGVFGYTF
NA,TRBJ1-2,NA,TRBV6-6,TGTGCCAGCAGTTACGAGGGATTCAATGGCTACACCTTC,CASSYEGFNGYTF
NA,TRBJ2-3,NA,TRBV21-1,TGTGCCAGCAGCGCCAGCGGGAGGGACACAGATACGCAGTATTTT,CASSASGRDTDTQYF
NA,TRBJ2-4,NA,TRBV6-1,TGTGCCAGCAATAGGGAAATGGCAGGGAAAAACATTCAGTACTTC,CASNREMAGKNIQYF
NA,TRBJ2-7,NA,TRBV5-1,TGCGCCAGCAGCCGGACTACCAACTACGAGCAGTACTTC,CASSRTTNYEQYF
NA,TRBJ1-2,NA,TRBV29-1,TGCAGCGGGACAGTATATGGCTACACCTTC,CSGTVYGYTF
once,TRBJ2-7,TRBD1,TRBV15,TGTGCCACCAGCAGACGACAGGGGTCCTACGAGCAGTACTTC,CATSRRQGSYEQYF
NA,TRBJ2-1,TRBD2,TRBV27,TGTGCCAGCAGTTTCGGTAGCGGGAGTTTCTATGAGCAGTTCTTC,CASSFGSGSFYEQFF
NA,TRBJ2-7,NA,TRBV7-2,TGTGCCAGCAGCTCCGGACTTATCTTCTACGAGCAGTACTTC,CASSSGLIFYEQYF
few,TRBJ2-3,NA,TRBV6-1,TGTGCCGGAGGGGCAGAGTACACAGATACGCAGTATTTT,CAGGAEYTDTQYF
NA,TRBJ1-6,NA,TRBV30,TGTGCCTGGAGTGTATGGGGGGTGGAGAATTCACCCCTCCACTTT,CAWSVWGVENSPLHF
NA,TRBJ2-7,NA,TRBV28,TGTGCCAGCAGACGCCCGGGACTCCCTTACGAGCAGTACTTC,CASRRPGLPYEQYF
NA,TRBJ2-3,NA,TRBV29-1,TGCAGCGTTCGGGCCCCTCTTGTTAATACGCAGTATTTT,CSVRAPLVNTQYF
NA,TRBJ2-1,TRBD1,TRBV30,TGTGCCTGGAGCCAGGGACAGGGGTCTGAGCAGTTCTTC,CAWSQGQGSEQFF
NA,TRBJ1-1,TRBD1,TRBV5-1,TGCGCCAGCAGCACCATGGGACAGATGAACACTGAAGCTTTCTTT,CASSTMGQMNTEAFF
NA,TRBJ1-1,NA,TRBV30,TGTGCCTGGAACAGGAACACTGAAGCTTTCTTT,CAWNRNTEAFF
NA,TRBJ2-7,TRBD1,TRBV27,TGTGCCAGTAGCAGGGGGCAAGGGGCCTACGAGCAGTACTTC,CASSRGQGAYEQYF
NA,TRBJ2-5,NA,TRBV28,TGTGCCAGCATTCACCCTTCGGGGCTGAACCAAGAGACCCAGTACTTC,CASIHPSGLNQETQYF
NA,TRBJ2-1,TRBD2,TRBV7-2,TGTGCCAGCGAGCGGGGGGGCTCCTACAATGAGCAGTTCTTC,CASERGGSYNEQFF
NA,TRBJ2-7,TRBD2,TRBV27,TGTGCCAGCAGCACGACTAGCGGCTACGAGCAGTACTTC,CASSTTSGYEQYF
NA,TRBJ1-1,TRBD1,TRBV5-1,TGCGCCAGCAGCTCGGCAGGGGGCTTGAACACTGAAGCTTTCTTT,CASSSAGGLNTEAFF
NA,TRBJ1-1,TRBD1,TRBV7-8,TGTGCCAGCAGCCTGGGGACAGGGACTACAAACACTGAAGCTTTCTTT,CASSLGTGTTNTEAFF
once,TRBJ2-1,NA,TRBV27,TGTGCCAGCAGTTTCCGGGACCCACGGCAATGGTTCTTC,CASSFRDPRQWFF
once,TRBJ2-3,NA,TRBV30,TGTGCCTGGAGTGTGGGGACTTTTTCAGATACGCAGTATTTT,CAWSVGTFSDTQYF
NA,TRBJ1-1,NA,TRBV5-6,TGTGCCAGCAGCTTCAACAGGGCTTTGGTGAACACTGAAGCTTTCTTT,CASSFNRALVNTEAFF
NA,TRBJ1-1,TRBD1,TRBV6-6,TGTGCCAGCAGTTTAGACAGGGGCGGCACTGAAGCTTTCTTT,CASSLDRGGTEAFF
once,TRBJ1-5,NA,TRBV6-1,TGTGCCAGCAGTGAAGAGACCAATCAGCCCCAGCATTTT,CASSEETNQPQHF
NA,TRBJ1-5,NA,TRBV6-5,TGTGCCAGCAGCCAGGGTTCGGCCCAGCATTTT,CASSQGSAQHF